The subject of this entry is one TCR beta chain. This clone was seen more than once but under ten times. The antigen it recognizes is unknown. Base qualities are not at hand, and no much larger clone is one base apart. The cohort was made up of approximately 670 healthy bone marrow donors. All cohort members were sampled while nominally healthy, although unrecorded immune exposures were likely present. The donor tested CMV seropositive, placing the donor among the 289 seropositive members of the cohort. A peripheral blood sample was collected from each donor, and TCR beta sequencing was performed on peripheral blood mononuclear cells. The Qiagen DNeasy Blood Extraction Kit was used to extract genomic DNA from the blood cell samples. The data were taken from a study of cytomegalovirus exposure and HLA in healthy donors (TCRdb year 2017). For the study in its entirety: In an earlier analysis of about 560 of the donors, roughly 300 Gb of sequence data and 100 million or so unique TCR beta sequences from about 180 million T cells were reported. The study combined high-throughput TCR immunosequencing, statistical association of individual TCRs with disease status, and machine learning to predict cytomegalovirus infection status. Class I and class II HLA loci were covered by the typing at four-digit resolution. An early release that covered several hundred HLA-typed donors contained approximately 300 gigabases of sequencing data and tens of millions of unique TCR sequences. On average, 235,054 unique TCR beta nucleotide sequences were sequenced per donor among several hundred genotyped donors of the cohort, with roughly 20% of those sequences being non-productive. Donor age, sex, ethnicity and CMV serostatus were compiled alongside the repertoire data. To study patterns of TCR occurrence, a later analysis re-analyzed previously published TCR beta repertoires from around 670 donors and added high-resolution HLA genotyping. The study aimed to test whether cataloging public T cell receptors could reveal signatures of past pathogen exposure. An earlier analysis of roughly 600 of the donors used high-throughput TCR beta sequencing to judge whether each TCR beta V gene segment behaved as functional or pseudogenic. A later genetic analysis took genome-wide SNP genotypes for about 65% of the 666 donors and used that subset as a discovery cohort. Along with the roughly 700-subject first cohort, a separate validation cohort of over a hundred different subjects was used. Typing coverage differed by locus: A, B, C, DRB1 and DQB1 were typed in about 629-640 donors, DQA1 in about 560, DPA1 in roughly 590, and DPB1 in 472. Every repertoire in the discovery cohort had been generated on one and the same sequencing platform. Of the 398 genotyped donors, 65% to 90% were placed in the genetic ancestry cluster associated with self-reported Caucasian donors. A handful of DR-DQ haplotypes were handled as single units for association and clustering because linkage in the cohort was strong. Rather than drawing on any new phenotypic data, the later analysis identified candidate immune exposures from TCR beta sequences and the way those sequences occurred across donors. The T cell repertoires of under 750 subjects were profiled by immunosequencing and related to cytomegalovirus serostatus.

In the germline V gene, CDR1 corresponds to MGHRA and CDR2 to YSYEKL. Germline trimming: 2 bases from V, 2 bases from J; junction bases outside gene matches: 8. The CDR3 covers 19 residues, taking in both the cysteine and the phenylalanine. The kept DNA is CDR3 alone, 57 bases in frame from the first base. Results and caveats for the whole study, not just this receptor: According to a later analysis, parvovirus B19, influenza, CMV and Epstein-Barr virus appeared linked to several top co-occurrence clusters. In a later analysis, most CMV-associated TCR beta chains were found to appear HLA-restricted, with HLA associations seemingly driven largely by CMV exposure. The classifier was reported to diagnose cytomegalovirus status with high specificity and sensitivity in both the original cohort and the validation cohort. CMV serostatus was the only immune exposure information available for the cohort. In a later genetic analysis, fewer N-insertions in productive TCRs were reported among donors in an Asian-associated ancestry cluster than the approximately 630-donor mean. In a later analysis, HLA-associated TCR beta chains were found to be more clonally expanded and to have lower generation probabilities than equally common non-associated chains. Across donors, most TCR sequences were observed very rarely, whereas some public TCRs were present in many individuals. In an earlier analysis of some 500 of the donors, most TCR beta V segments appeared in productive rearrangements about 87% or about 30% of the time, broadly matching IMGT annotations. At a false discovery rate of 0.05, a later analysis linked under 20,000 TCR beta sequences to specific HLA alleles. Because HLA typing was unavailable for some donors at each locus, only the typed subset was used in association tests. The earlier analysis of nearly 600 of the donors excluded around 17 rarely observed V segments, including chromosome 9 orphons, because counts were too low. The 87-base-pair reads could not distinguish some IMGT-functional V segments, including TRBV6-2 and TRBV6-3, so those segments were excluded. The sequencing pipeline was judged likely to have produced a cluster of highly shared sequence variants as a technical artifact. A further reported finding was that TCR beta sequences accurately predicted the HLA-A and HLA-B alleles for most subjects in the first cohort. In vitro tests confirmed that three of the cytomegalovirus-associated TCR beta chains recognize cytomegalovirus antigens. It was suggested by the authors that the approach could potentially be generalized to other disease states and immunological phenotypes. Roughly uniform sequencing depth across donors was assumed in presence/absence analyses, although this assumption may not hold. In a later genetic analysis, a missense DCLRE1C variant was associated with V-gene and J-gene trimming of TCR beta chains, and the association was replicated in an independent cohort. The cohort was sequenced for TCR beta chains only, and without alpha or paired-chain data the features that could be detected were limited. When HLA alleles, especially DR and DQ, strongly co-occurred, attributing TCR associations to individual alleles was difficult. Linkage disequilibrium might explain the correlated functional status among segregating V segments, but an unknown experimental factor could not be ruled out. The study gave a list of about 160 TCR beta chains associated with cytomegalovirus. According to a later analysis, TCR association rates differed among HLA loci, with DRB1 alleles showing the most associated TCRs and HLA-C alleles showing the fewest.

Receptor libraries were prepared by the immunoSEQ multiplex PCR assay. For the multiplex PCR, a mixture combining 60 forward primers for TCR Vbeta segments and 13 reverse primers for TCR Jbeta segments was used. A multiplex PCR assay on genomic DNA amplified the CDR3 region of rearranged TCR beta genes. Amplified TCR beta libraries were sequenced as 87-base-pair reads on the Illumina HiSeq System. The paper's data handling went like this. In a later analysis, 77 million or so unique TCR beta chains were counted across the roughly 610 repertoires, and about 10 million of these chains were shared by at least two donors. A nearest-neighbor algorithm error-corrected the raw reads and collapsed the reads into unique sequences, merging closely related sequences to remove PCR and sequencing errors. CDR3 sequences were aligned to IMGT reference sequences to assign V, D and J gene segments. For a sequence to be retained, a match of at least six nucleotides to both a V gene segment and a J gene segment was required. A rearrangement counted as productive if the CDR3 had no stop codons and remained in frame with V and J, and every other rearrangement counted as non-productive. CDR3 was defined according to IMGT convention as the region running from the second conserved V-encoded cysteine to the conserved J-encoded phenylalanine. Sequences without an unambiguous match to a single V gene segment were excluded from the earlier analysis of several hundred of the donors. An earlier analysis of under 750 of the donors called V segments functional above 56.7% productive rearrangements and segregating when the between-donor standard deviation exceeded 5%. To diagnose cytomegalovirus status from the catalog of TCR beta chain sequences, a statistical classification framework was built. V and J gene assignment, in a later analysis, came from comparing TCR nucleotide sequences with IMGT/GENE-DB human TR gene sequences. The TCRdist pipeline was used in a later analysis to assign CDR3 sequences and most-parsimonious VDJ recombination scenarios. A later analysis defined each TCR beta chain by its CDR3 amino acid sequence plus V-gene family, and excluded reads lacking a unique V-gene family. In a later analysis, 450 to 600 highly shared, low-generation-probability nucleotide sequences were removed to address suspected cross-contamination and a sequencing artifact. In a later analysis, a clonal expansion index was calculated for each public chain from normalized within-repertoire ranks of inferred template counts. Generation probabilities in a later analysis came from a VDJ recombination model fitted to out-of-frame rearrangements, and those results were checked against IGoR. In a later analysis, TCR-TCR, TCR-HLA and TCR-CMV co-occurrence was scored with hypergeometric tests, and a repertoire-size bias correction was applied to TCR pairs. In a later analysis, false discovery rates were estimated by permuting HLA or CMV assignments 20 times. A later analysis grouped co-occurring TCRs with DBSCAN, adding TCRdist sequence similarity when clustering within HLA-allele-positive subsets. Repertoires with fewer than 30,000 or more than 120,000 public chains, plus five repertoires with anomalous nucleotide sharing, were excluded from co-occurrence clustering. TCRdb carries this immuneACCESS record with in-frame sequences only. Its versions omit some clonotypes, under half of them owing to an unresolved V gene in the studies checked, with the rest unexplained. V and J calls and clone size come straight from that table; D and trimming were deduced from the DNA. This sample holds approximately 110,000 clones; over 60% were observed only once. About 8.3% of the sample lies in the top ten.

The chain is assembled from TRBV4-1 and TRBJ2-6; 11 junctional bases match TRBD2. The specimen sequenced was PBMCs. The sequence derives from a man between 18 and 29 years old in good health and CMV-seropositive. Read as DNA, the sequence is TGCGCCAGCAGCCAAATTGACGTAGCGGGGGGGACTGGGGCCAACGTCCTGACTTTC. It codes for CASSQIDVAGGTGANVLTF.